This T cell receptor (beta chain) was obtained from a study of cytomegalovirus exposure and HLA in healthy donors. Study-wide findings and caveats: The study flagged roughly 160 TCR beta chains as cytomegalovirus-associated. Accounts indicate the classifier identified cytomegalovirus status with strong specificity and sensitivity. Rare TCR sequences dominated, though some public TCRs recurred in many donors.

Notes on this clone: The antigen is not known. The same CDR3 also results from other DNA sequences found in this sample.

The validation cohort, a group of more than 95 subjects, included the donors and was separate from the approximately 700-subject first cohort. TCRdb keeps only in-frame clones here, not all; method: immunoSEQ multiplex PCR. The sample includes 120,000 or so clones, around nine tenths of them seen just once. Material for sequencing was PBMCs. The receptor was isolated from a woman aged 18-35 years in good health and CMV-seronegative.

DNA of the CDR3: TGCGCCAGCAGCTTGGGACTAGCGGGGAACACCGGGGAGCTGTTTTTT. Amino acid sequence: CASSLGLAGNTGELFF. The rearrangement links TRBV5-1 to TRBJ2-2; the match to TRBD2 covers 10 bases. V shed 0 bases, J shed 1 base, and the junction held 0 bases outside the gene matches. The germline gives CDR1 SGHRS, CDR2 YFSETQ. The CDR3 totals 16 residues.